The next 13 T cell receptor beta chains were all read from a single sample in a study of shared clonotypes between healthy human individuals. CD45RO negativity and positive selection for CCR7 defined naive CD8 cells, a population that excluded terminally differentiated effector memory CD45RA+ cells. Repertoires were generated with immunoSEQ multiplex PCR, while TCRdb's copy carries only in-frame clones and drops some. This table holds around 2.1 million clones, about 93% found once. Sequenced input: naive CD8+ T cells from PBMCs. These receptors came from a man between 18 and 29 years old in good health. Some clones in this sample may be carry-over from other donors' samples.

The chain links TRBV7-9 to TRBJ2-7; D gene unclear. Germline-derived CDR1 and CDR2 are SEHNR and FQNEAQ (reference sequence). Trimming stripped 5 bases from V and 5 bases from J, with 7 bases between. This CDR3 is built from 11 residues. In DNA form, the CDR3 reads TGTGCCAGCAGCACCAGCCACGAGCAGTACTTC. It specifies CASSTSHEQYF.

The chain employs TRBV28 and TRBJ2-2; TRBD2 agrees at 8 bases. Germline-derived CDR1 and CDR2 are MDHEN and SYDVKM. Trimming took 7 bases from V and 6 from J; bases not matched to a gene: 7. The CDR3 is 14 residues long. CDR3 in DNA: TGTGCCAGCACCAGCGGGAGTTATGCCGGGGAGCTGTTTTTT. Translated: CASTSGSYAGELFF.

The CDR3 nucleotides read TGTGCCAGCCGGGTGCTCGGGAGTACAGATACGCAGTATTTT. Protein product: CASRVLGSTDTQYF. V is TRBV27 and J is TRBJ2-3, with D maybe TRBD2 (6 bases). Trimming cost V 8 bases and J 3 bases, with 15 bases left between them. The germline V gene has CDR1 MNHEY and CDR2 SMNVEV (reference sequence). The CDR3 sequence is 14 residues long.

V usage is TRBV2 and J usage is TRBJ2-3; TRBD2 is a possible D gene (6 bases). With 7 bases removed from V and 2 bases from J, the gap between germline ends came to 19 bases. The CDR3 totals 16 residues. CDR1 and CDR2 (germline): SNHLY, FYNNEI. The CDR3 DNA sequence: TGTGCCAGCATCTCTCGGCGGGGCAATCCCACAGATACGCAGTATTTT. Residues: CASISRRGNPTDTQYF.

The chain joins TRBV27 to TRBJ2-7; 7 bases match TRBD1. CDR1 is MNHEY and CDR2 is SMNVEV in the germline V gene (reference sequence). The CDR3 length is 14 residues. Germline trimming cut 5 bases from V and 3 bases from J; bases unmatched to any gene: 7. CDR3 sequence: CASSQRGQNYEQYF. As DNA, the CDR3 is TGTGCCAGCAGTCAACGGGGACAGAACTACGAGCAGTACTTC.

The genes are TRBV7-2 and TRBJ1-5, with D tentatively TRBD1 (6 bases). CDR1 is SGHTA and CDR2 is FQGNSA in the germline V gene. V was clipped by 2 bases and J by 6 bases, with 8 bases between them. CDR3 size: 13 residues. This CDR3 is CASSLQGFQPQHF. The DNA of the CDR3 is TGTGCCAGCAGCTTACAGGGGTTTCAGCCCCAGCATTTT.

The chain uses TRBV7-2 and TRBJ2-2; 8 bases map to TRBD2. The CDR3 sequence is 15 residues long. From germline, CDR1 is SGHTA and CDR2 FQGNSA. Trimming cost V 2 bases and J 3 bases; bases outside gene matches: 2. CDR3 in DNA: TGTGCCAGCAGCTTATTAGCGGGGTACACCGGGGAGCTGTTTTTT. Translating gives CASSLLAGYTGELFF.

Worth noting for this clone: This sample includes further DNA sequences coding for the same CDR3. This sequence joins TRBV27 and TRBJ2-1; D is unresolved. Trimming removed 6 bases at V and 4 bases at J, with 10 bases between. The germline gives CDR1 MNHEY, CDR2 SMNVEV (reference sequence). CDR3 length: 13 amino acids. CDR3 sequence (DNA): TGTGCCAGCAGCTTGGGCCTTTACAATGAGCAGTTCTTC. It is translated as CASSLGLYNEQFF.

Notes on this clone: Within the sample, other DNA sequences also encode this same CDR3. The chain has TRBV19 and TRBJ2-7, with 12 bases lining up with TRBD2. Trimming at V came to 6 bases and at J to 0 bases, leaving 3 bases not matched to a gene. Germline V gives CDR1 LNHDA, CDR2 SQIVND (reference sequence). The CDR3 runs 15 residues. CDR3 bases: TGTGCCAGTAGGCCGACTAGCGGGAGCTCCTACGAGCAGTACTTC. Amino acid sequence: CASRPTSGSSYEQYF. The variable domain in full, completed from reference TRBV19 and TRBJ2-7, reads DGGITQSPKYLFRKEGQNVTLSCEQNLNHDAMYWYRQDPGQGLRLIYYSQIVNDFQKGDIAEGYSVSREKKESFPLTVTSAQKNPTAFYLCASRPTSGSSYEQYFGPGTRLTVT.

V usage is TRBV9 and J usage is TRBJ1-4; possibly TRBD1 for D (6 bases). The CDR3 loop spans 15 amino acids. With 4 bases removed from V and 4 bases from J, the gap between germline ends came to 14 bases. CDR1 and CDR2 from the germline V gene are SGDLS and YYNGEE. In DNA, the CDR3 is TGTGCCAGCAGCCCTGGGACATATTATAATGAAAAACTGTTTTTT. Translation gives CASSPGTYYNEKLFF.

The rearrangement uses TRBV7-9 and TRBJ1-4; unclear D gene. The CDR3 is 12 amino acids. Germline CDR1 and CDR2: SEHNR and FQNEAQ (reference sequence). Trimming pared 1 base from V and 8 bases from J, leaving 5 bases between. In DNA, the CDR3 is TGTGCCAGCAGCTTAGATAACGAAAAACTGTTTTTT. Amino acids: CASSLDNEKLFF.

This clone was recorded once. This rearrangement joins TRBV28 to TRBJ2-5, with D maybe TRBD2 (5 bases). The CDR3 is 12 residues long. Germline lookup yields CDR1 MDHEN and CDR2 SYDVKM. Trimming removed 2 bases from V and 9 bases from J, with 10 bases in between. This CDR3 reads CASSLEGLAQYF. In DNA, the CDR3 is TGTGCCAGCAGTTTAGAGGGTTTGGCCCAGTACTTC.

The chain has TRBV25-1 and TRBJ2-5; D not resolved. Germline lookup yields CDR1 MGHDK and CDR2 SYGVNS. This CDR3 has 16 residues. Trimming removed 5 bases at V and 2 bases at J, with 18 bases between. CDR3 DNA sequence: TGTGCCAGCAGTACGCGGACCCCTCCCCCTCAAGAGACCCAGTACTTC. Protein: CASSTRTPPPQETQYF.